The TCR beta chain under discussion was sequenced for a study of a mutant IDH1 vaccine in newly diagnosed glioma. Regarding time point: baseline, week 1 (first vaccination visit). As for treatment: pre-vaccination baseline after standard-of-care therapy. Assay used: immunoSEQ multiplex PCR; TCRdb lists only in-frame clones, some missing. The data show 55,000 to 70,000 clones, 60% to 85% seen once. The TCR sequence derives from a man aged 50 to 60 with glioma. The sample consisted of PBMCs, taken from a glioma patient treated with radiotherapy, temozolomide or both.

CDR3 bases: TGTGCCACCCCCCCAAAACTGGGCTGGAGCACAGATACGCAGTATTTT. Translating gives CATPPKLGWSTDTQYF. The rearrangement uses TRBV12-1 and TRBJ2-3; the table's D call, TRBD1, has no DNA check behind it. TRBV12-1 is deemed a pseudogene. This CDR3 contains 16 residues.